This TCR beta chain came from a study of T-cell reconstitution after alpha-beta-depleted transplantation in children. A TCRbeta library incorporating unique molecular identifiers was prepared. Using its own MiXCR run on the PCR reads, TCRdb lists one record per CDR3 protein. Of 250,000 or so distinct CDR3 sequences detected, 6.5% to 9% appear once; the ten largest clones hold 6.3%. The germline gives CDR1 LGHDT, CDR2 YNNKEL (reference sequence). The V gene lost 0 bases and the J gene lost 12 bases, with 12 bases spanning the gap. The CDR3 is 14 amino acids. Study findings and constraints: Day-60 TCRbeta diversity that was high in some patients was derived from surviving recipient T cells and thymic progenitors. As was reported, about two months after transplant, alpha-beta T cells came from several hundred expanded graft clones. Once a year had passed after transplant, T-cell counts and diversity came mostly from newly produced T cells.

This clonotype has a count of ten or more. Its antigen is not identified. This chain uses TRBV3-1 with TRBJ1-6; D remains ambiguous. Specimen: PBMCs, mostly from graft donor cells, collected 180 days after TCRalphabeta/CD19-depleted stem cell transplant. The origin of this receptor is a male patient younger than 18 who had a stem cell transplant for acute lymphoblastic leukemia, so the T cells may come from the graft donor. In DNA, the CDR3 is TGTGCCAGCAGCCAAGATCTCGGATCGGAACCCCTCCACTTT. Protein sequence: CASSQDLGSEPLHF.